This entry concerns a single T cell receptor (beta chain). Germline lookup yields CDR1 SEHNR and CDR2 FQNEAQ (reference sequence). V shed 3 bases and J shed 2 bases, with 14 bases lying between them. The CDR3 spans 15 residues. These data belong to a study of blood T cell repertoires in COVID-19. Study in general: Samples representing acute and convalescent COVID-19 were sourced from the United States, Italy and Spain. From T cells, B-cell-depleted T cells, or PBMCs came the material, which was cDNA or gDNA.

Produced via immunoSEQ multiplex PCR; TCRdb's table is partial and in-frame only. The sample holds around 270,000 clones, roughly 84% seen once. This sequence joins TRBV7-9 and TRBJ2-7, with D possibly being TRBD1 (6 bases). This clonotype was sampled from a woman between 40 and 55 years old who had recovered from COVID-19. The sequencing input was peripheral blood. The CDR3 sequence is CASSFSGHLTYEQYF. CDR3 nucleotides: TGTGCCAGCAGCTTCTCGGGACATCTGACCTACGAGCAGTACTTC.